The rows below give T cell receptor beta chains drawn from one sample of a study of cytomegalovirus exposure and HLA in healthy donors. The data were produced by immunoSEQ multiplex PCR, yet TCRdb's version contains in-frame clones alone and is incomplete. This sample carries approximately 120,000 clones, around 78% of them seen once, and the ten largest clones take around 1.8%. Sequencing used PBMCs. These receptor sequences come from a man between 45 and 60 years old in good health and CMV-seronegative. The CDR3 runs from the conserved cysteine through the conserved F or W.

j_call: TRBJ1-6
v_call: TRBV2
cdr3_aa: CASTGDSAYNSPLHF

j_call: TRBJ1-3
v_call: TRBV19
cdr3_aa: CASSIGQAGNTIYF

j_call: TRBJ1-2
v_call: TRBV5-6
cdr3_aa: CASSLSEYGYTF

j_call: TRBJ1-1
v_call: TRBV6-6
cdr3_aa: CASSYPRRTEAFF

j_call: TRBJ1-1
v_call: TRBV4-1
cdr3_aa: CASSSVGGSGTEAFF

j_call: TRBJ2-1
v_call: TRBV28
cdr3_aa: CATGTSALWEQFF

j_call: TRBJ1-4
v_call: TRBV6-4
cdr3_aa: CASRPTGAVTSNEKLFF

j_call: TRBJ2-1
v_call: TRBV5-1
cdr3_aa: CASSLRGNNEQFF

j_call: TRBJ1-2
v_call: TRBV29-1
cdr3_aa: CSVVTDRTISGYTF

j_call: TRBJ2-5
v_call: TRBV5-1
cdr3_aa: CASSPGDRKETQYF

j_call: TRBJ1-2
v_call: TRBV11-2
cdr3_aa: CASSLGTASNYGYTF

j_call: TRBJ2-1
v_call: TRBV7-3
cdr3_aa: CASSLFSGGDYNEQFF

j_call: TRBJ2-5
v_call: TRBV11-1
cdr3_aa: CASSRDLGRETQYF

j_call: TRBJ2-7
v_call: TRBV7-3
cdr3_aa: CASSLTFRGEQYF

j_call: TRBJ2-2
v_call: TRBV6-4
cdr3_aa: CASSATGTQSTGELFF

j_call: TRBJ1-1
v_call: TRBV5-1
cdr3_aa: CASSLGAGMDTEAFF

j_call: TRBJ1-2
v_call: TRBV2
cdr3_aa: CASSLTAPYGYTF

j_call: TRBJ2-1
v_call: TRBV5-1
cdr3_aa: CASTSEASGVNEQFF

j_call: TRBJ1-2
v_call: TRBV28
cdr3_aa: CASSLEPGINYGYTF

j_call: TRBJ2-5
v_call: TRBV7-9
cdr3_aa: CASSLVAVPGLQYQETQYF

j_call: TRBJ2-2
v_call: TRBV10-3
cdr3_aa: CAISEGLAGGANTGELFF

j_call: TRBJ1-1
v_call: TRBV19
cdr3_aa: CASSSFRGLTEAFF

j_call: TRBJ2-7
v_call: TRBV7-2
cdr3_aa: CASSLAGGAYEQYF

j_call: TRBJ1-2
v_call: TRBV5-4
cdr3_aa: CASSLGGDAANYGYTF

j_call: TRBJ2-1
v_call: TRBV7-2
cdr3_aa: CASSPTSGGSNEQFF

j_call: TRBJ1-2
v_call: TRBV6-1
cdr3_aa: CASSEVLPKGYTF

j_call: TRBJ2-5
v_call: TRBV19
cdr3_aa: CASSEGVETQYF

j_call: TRBJ1-1
v_call: TRBV28
cdr3_aa: CASSAHGTGGTEAFF

j_call: TRBJ1-2
v_call: TRBV4-3
cdr3_aa: CASSQEWGGYGYTF

j_call: TRBJ1-6
v_call: TRBV6-6
cdr3_aa: CASSIRDSYNSPLHF

j_call: TRBJ2-3
v_call: TRBV4-1
cdr3_aa: CASSQGGLDTQYF

j_call: TRBJ2-7
v_call: TRBV7-7
cdr3_aa: CASSLSGSNEQYF

j_call: TRBJ2-5
v_call: TRBV5-6
cdr3_aa: CASSPGDRETQYF

j_call: TRBJ2-1
v_call: TRBV2
cdr3_aa: CASSGDRVDSVFF

j_call: TRBJ1-4
v_call: TRBV6-6
cdr3_aa: CASSFGQNPSNEKLFF

j_call: TRBJ2-7
v_call: TRBV5-4
cdr3_aa: CASSFQGGYEQYF

j_call: TRBJ1-1
v_call: TRBV7-2
cdr3_aa: CASSSTGEELTEAFF

j_call: TRBJ2-1
v_call: TRBV6-5
cdr3_aa: CASSSGLGNGEQFF

j_call: TRBJ1-6
v_call: TRBV5-1
cdr3_aa: CASSDGTLGGNSPLHF

j_call: TRBJ1-4
v_call: TRBV2
cdr3_aa: CASGQGWEKLFF

j_call: TRBJ2-3
v_call: TRBV19
cdr3_aa: CASKASGGFTDTQYF

j_call: TRBJ1-4
v_call: TRBV6-1
cdr3_aa: CASTLDRAYEKLFF

j_call: TRBJ2-3
v_call: TRBV4-1
cdr3_aa: CASSQRIGTSGGRTDTQYF

j_call: TRBJ2-5
v_call: TRBV7-9
cdr3_aa: CASSLDGAGAETQYF

j_call: TRBJ2-7
v_call: TRBV23-1
cdr3_aa: CASSQSGGAEQYF

j_call: TRBJ1-5
v_call: TRBV2
cdr3_aa: CASSGGQRNQPQHF

j_call: TRBJ1-6
v_call: TRBV5-1
cdr3_aa: CASSLQGPNSPLHF

j_call: TRBJ1-5
v_call: TRBV4-3
cdr3_aa: CASSQDYGFSNQPQHF

j_call: TRBJ2-2
v_call: TRBV28
cdr3_aa: CASSLGGDTGELFF

j_call: TRBJ1-4
v_call: TRBV9
cdr3_aa: CASSTQTGFGEKLFF

j_call: TRBJ1-5
v_call: TRBV5-1
cdr3_aa: CASSIGEGLSNQPQHF

j_call: TRBJ1-1
v_call: TRBV6-5
cdr3_aa: CASSYLSYGTEAFF

j_call: TRBJ2-2
v_call: TRBV19
cdr3_aa: CASSGGSGLTGELFF

j_call: TRBJ2-5
v_call: TRBV5-4
cdr3_aa: CASSLRTSGLQETQYF

j_call: TRBJ2-7
v_call: TRBV4-1
cdr3_aa: CASSVGQNYEQYF

j_call: TRBJ1-6
v_call: TRBV7-2
cdr3_aa: CASSLEGTGFSPLHF

j_call: TRBJ2-3
v_call: TRBV19
cdr3_aa: CASTPGLAGWADTQYF

j_call: TRBJ2-3
v_call: TRBV5-1
cdr3_aa: CASSLATSRADTQYF